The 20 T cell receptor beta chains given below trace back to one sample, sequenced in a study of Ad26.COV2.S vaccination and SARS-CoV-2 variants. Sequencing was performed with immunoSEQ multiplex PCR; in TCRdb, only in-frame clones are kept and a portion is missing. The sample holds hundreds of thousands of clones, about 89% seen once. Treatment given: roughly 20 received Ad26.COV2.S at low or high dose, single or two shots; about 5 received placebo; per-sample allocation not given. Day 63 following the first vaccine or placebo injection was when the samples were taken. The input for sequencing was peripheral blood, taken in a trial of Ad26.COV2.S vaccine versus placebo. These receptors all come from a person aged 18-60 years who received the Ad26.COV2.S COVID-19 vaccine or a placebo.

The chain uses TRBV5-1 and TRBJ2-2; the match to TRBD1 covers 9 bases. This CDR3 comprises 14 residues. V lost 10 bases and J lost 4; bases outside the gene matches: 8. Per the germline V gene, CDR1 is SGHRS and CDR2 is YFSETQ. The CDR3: CASSQGAGTGELFF. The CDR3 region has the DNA TGCGCCTCCTCACAGGGGGCTGGCACCGGGGAGCTGTTTTTT.

CDR3 amino acids: CASSLWALRETQYF. CDR3 in DNA: TGTGCCAGCAGCTTGTGGGCGTTGCGGGAGACCCAGTACTTC. V usage is TRBV5-6 and J usage is TRBJ2-5; D unclear. This CDR3 spans 14 amino acids. Germline V gene data show CDR1 as SGHDT and CDR2 as YYEEEE. V lost 1 base to trimming and J lost 5 bases, with 12 bases between them.

The CDR3, as DNA: TGTGCCAGCAGTCTACAGGGGACTGGAAACACCATATATTTT. Its translation is CASSLQGTGNTIYF. This sequence joins TRBV6-5 and TRBJ1-3; 7 positions agree with TRBD1. Germline CDR1 is MNHEY and CDR2 is SVGAGI. V gave up 5 bases and J gave up 2 bases; unmatched junction bases: 3. CDR3 length: 14 amino acids.

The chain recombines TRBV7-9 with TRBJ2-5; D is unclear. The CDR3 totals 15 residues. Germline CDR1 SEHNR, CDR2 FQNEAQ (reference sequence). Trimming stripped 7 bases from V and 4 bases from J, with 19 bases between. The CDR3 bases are TGTGCCAGCAACAATTTGTCGGTTTTAGGAGAGACCCAGTACTTC. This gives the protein CASNNLSVLGETQYF.

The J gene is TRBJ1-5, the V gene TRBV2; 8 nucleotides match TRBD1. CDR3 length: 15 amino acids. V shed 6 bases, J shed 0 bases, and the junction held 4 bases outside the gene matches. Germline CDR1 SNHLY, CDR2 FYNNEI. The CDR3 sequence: CASRGGQVSNQPQHF. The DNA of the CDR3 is TGTGCCAGCAGGGGGGGACAGGTTAGCAATCAGCCCCAGCATTTT.

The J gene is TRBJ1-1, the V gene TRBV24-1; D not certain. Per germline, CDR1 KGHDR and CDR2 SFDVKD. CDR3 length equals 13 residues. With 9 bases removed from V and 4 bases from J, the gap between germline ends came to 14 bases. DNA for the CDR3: TGTGCCACCCGTGGGAGAAGTAGCACTGAAGCTTTCTTT. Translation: CATRGRSSTEAFF.

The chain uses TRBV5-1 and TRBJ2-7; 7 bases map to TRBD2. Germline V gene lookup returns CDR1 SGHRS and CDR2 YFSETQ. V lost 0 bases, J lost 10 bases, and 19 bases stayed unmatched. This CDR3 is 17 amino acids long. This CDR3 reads CASSLAGEAWAGEQQYF. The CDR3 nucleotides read TGCGCCAGCAGCTTGGCCGGGGAGGCTTGGGCGGGAGAACAACAGTACTTC.

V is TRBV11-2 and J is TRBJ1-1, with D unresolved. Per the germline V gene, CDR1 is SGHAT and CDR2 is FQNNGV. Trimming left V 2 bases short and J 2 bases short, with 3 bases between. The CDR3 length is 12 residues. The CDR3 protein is CASSLINTEAFF. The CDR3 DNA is TGTGCCAGCAGCTTAATTAACACTGAAGCTTTCTTT.

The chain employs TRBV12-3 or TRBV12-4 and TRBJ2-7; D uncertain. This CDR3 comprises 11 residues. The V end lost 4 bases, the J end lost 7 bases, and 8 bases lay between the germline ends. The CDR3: CASSSRWEQYF. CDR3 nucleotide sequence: TGTGCCAGCAGTTCTCGTTGGGAGCAGTACTTC.

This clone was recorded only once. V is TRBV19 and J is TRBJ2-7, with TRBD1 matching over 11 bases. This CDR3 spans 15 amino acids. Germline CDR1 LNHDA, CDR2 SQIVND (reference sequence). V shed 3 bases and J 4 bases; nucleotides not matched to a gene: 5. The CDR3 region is CASSIRTGGPYEQYF. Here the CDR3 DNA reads TGTGCCAGTAGTATCAGGACAGGGGGCCCTTACGAGCAGTACTTC.

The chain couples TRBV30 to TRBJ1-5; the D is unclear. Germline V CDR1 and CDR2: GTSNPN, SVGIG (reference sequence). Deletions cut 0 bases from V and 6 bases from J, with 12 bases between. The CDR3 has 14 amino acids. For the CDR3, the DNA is TGTGCCTGGAGTGTAGTACAGAATGGTCAGCCCCAGCATTTT. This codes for CAWSVVQNGQPQHF.

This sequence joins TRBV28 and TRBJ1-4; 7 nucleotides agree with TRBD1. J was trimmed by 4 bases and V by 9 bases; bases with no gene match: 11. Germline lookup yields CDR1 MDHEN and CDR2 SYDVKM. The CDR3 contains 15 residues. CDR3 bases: TGTGCCAGTAGAACGAGACAGGGAAATAATGAAAAACTGTTTTTT. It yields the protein CASRTRQGNNEKLFF.

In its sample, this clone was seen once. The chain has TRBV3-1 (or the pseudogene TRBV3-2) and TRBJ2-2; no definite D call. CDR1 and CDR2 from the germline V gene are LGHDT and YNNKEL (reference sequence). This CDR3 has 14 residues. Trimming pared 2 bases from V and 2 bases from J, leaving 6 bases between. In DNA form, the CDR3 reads TGTGCCAGCAGCCAATACAGAAACACCGGGGAGCTGTTTTTT. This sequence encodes CASSQYRNTGELFF.

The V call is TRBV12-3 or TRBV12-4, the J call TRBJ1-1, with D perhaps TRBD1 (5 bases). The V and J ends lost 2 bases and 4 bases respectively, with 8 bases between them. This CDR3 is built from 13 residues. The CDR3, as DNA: TGTGCCAGCAGTTTATACGGGGGCACTGAAGCTTTCTTT. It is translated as CASSLYGGTEAFF.

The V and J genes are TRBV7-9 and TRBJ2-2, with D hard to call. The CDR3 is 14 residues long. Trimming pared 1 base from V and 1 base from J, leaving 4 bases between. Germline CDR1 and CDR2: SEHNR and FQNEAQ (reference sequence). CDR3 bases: TGTGCCAGCAGCTTAGAGTGGAACACCGGGGAGCTGTTTTTT. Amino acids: CASSLEWNTGELFF.

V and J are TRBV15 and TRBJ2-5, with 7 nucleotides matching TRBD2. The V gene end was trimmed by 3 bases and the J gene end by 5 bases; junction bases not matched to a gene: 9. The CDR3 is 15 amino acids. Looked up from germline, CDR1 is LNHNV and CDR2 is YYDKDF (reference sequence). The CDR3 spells CATSSRGGAGETQYF. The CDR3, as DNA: TGTGCCACCAGCAGTCGGGGAGGGGCGGGGGAGACCCAGTACTTC.

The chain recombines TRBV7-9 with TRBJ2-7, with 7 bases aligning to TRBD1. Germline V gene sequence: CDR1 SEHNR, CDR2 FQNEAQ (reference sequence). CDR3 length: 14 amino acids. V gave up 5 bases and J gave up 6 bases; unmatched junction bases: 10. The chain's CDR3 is CASSDTTGAGEQYF. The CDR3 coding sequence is TGTGCCAGCAGCGATACTACAGGGGCCGGCGAGCAGTACTTC. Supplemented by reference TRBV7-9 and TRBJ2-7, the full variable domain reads DTGVSQNPRHKITKRGQNVTFRCDPISEHNRLYWYRQTLGQGPEFLTYFQNEAQLEKSRLLSDRFSAERPKGSFSTLEIQRTEQGDSAMYLCASSDTTGAGEQYFGPGTRLTVT.

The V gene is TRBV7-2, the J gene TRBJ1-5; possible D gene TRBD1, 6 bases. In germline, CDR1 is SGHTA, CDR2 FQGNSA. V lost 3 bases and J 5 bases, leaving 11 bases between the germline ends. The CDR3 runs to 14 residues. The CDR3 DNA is TGTGCCAGCAGCTTCCCGGGGGCGCATCAGCCCCAGCATTTT. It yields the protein CASSFPGAHQPQHF.

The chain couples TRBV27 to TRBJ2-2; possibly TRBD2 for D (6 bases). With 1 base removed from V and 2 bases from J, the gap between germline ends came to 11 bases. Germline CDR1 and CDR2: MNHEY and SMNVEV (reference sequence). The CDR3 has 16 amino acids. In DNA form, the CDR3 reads TGTGCCAGCAGTTTATGGGGGGTGACAAACACCGGGGAGCTGTTTTTT. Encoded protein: CASSLWGVTNTGELFF.

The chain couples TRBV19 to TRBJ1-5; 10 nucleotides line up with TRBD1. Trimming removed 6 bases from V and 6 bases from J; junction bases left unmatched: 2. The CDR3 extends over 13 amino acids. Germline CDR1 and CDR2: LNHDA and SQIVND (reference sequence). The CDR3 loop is CASSGDRGQPQHF. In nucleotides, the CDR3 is TGTGCCAGTAGCGGGGACAGGGGTCAGCCCCAGCATTTT.